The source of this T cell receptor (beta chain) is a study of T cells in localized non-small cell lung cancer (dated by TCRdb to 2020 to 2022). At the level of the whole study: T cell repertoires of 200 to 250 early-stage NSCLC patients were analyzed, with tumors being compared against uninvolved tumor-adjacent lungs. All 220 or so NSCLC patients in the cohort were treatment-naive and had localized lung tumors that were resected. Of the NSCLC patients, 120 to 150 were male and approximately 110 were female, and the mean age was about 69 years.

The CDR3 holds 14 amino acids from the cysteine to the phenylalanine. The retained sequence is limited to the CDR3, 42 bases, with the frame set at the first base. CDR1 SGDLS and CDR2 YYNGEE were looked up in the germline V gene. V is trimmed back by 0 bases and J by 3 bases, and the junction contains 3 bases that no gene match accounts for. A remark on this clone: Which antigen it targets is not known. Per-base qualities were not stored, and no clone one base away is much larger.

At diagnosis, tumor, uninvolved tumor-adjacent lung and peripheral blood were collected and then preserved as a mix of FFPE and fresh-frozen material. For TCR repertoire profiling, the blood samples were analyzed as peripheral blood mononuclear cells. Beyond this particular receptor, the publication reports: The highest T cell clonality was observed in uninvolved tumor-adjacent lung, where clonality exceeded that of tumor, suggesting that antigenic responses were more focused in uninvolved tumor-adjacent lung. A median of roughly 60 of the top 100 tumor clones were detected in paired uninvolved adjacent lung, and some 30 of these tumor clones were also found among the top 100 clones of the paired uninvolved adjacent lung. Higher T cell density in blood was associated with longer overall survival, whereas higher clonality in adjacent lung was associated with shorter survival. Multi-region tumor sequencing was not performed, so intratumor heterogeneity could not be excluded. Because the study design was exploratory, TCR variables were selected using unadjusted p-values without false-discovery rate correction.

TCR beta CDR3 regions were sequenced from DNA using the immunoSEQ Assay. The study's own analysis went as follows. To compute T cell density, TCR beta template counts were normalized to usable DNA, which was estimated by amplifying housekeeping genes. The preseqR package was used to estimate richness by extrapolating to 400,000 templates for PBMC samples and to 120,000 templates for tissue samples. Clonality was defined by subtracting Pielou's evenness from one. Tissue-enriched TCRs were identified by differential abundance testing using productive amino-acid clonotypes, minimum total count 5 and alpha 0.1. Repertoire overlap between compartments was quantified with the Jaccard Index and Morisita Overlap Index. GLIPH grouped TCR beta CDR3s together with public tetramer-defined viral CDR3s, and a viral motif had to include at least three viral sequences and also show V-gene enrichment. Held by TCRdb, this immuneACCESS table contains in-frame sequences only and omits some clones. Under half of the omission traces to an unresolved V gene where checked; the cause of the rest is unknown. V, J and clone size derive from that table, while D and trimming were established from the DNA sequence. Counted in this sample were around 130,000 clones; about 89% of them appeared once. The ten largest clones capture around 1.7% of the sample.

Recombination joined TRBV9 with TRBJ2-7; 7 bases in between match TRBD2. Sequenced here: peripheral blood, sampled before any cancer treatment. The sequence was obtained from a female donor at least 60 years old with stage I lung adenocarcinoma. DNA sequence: TGTGCCAGCAGCGTAGGCGGGGAGGGCTACGAGCAGTACTTC. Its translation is CASSVGGEGYEQYF.